This T cell receptor beta chain appears in the sequencing data of a study of shared clonotypes between healthy human individuals. Donation came from healthy HIV-negative adults that had no recent acute infections or vaccinations. As for this clone: The CDR3 does not end in the conserved phenylalanine or tryptophan, so this is likely a read error.

The deep-level immunoSEQ assay was used. The protocol was immunoSEQ multiplex PCR, while the TCRdb copy is restricted to in-frame clones and leaves out a portion. The profile shows about 480,000 clones, roughly 79% of them singletons. The clonotype comes from a woman in her thirties or forties in good health. Some clones in this sample may be carry-over from other donors' samples. Sequencing was done on a sample of PBMCs.

CDR3 sequence reads: CASSATGTGTQPQHY. Here the CDR3 DNA reads TGTGCCAGCAGTGCGACCGGGACAGGGACTCAGCCCCAGCATTAT. The rearrangement uses TRBV27 and TRBJ1-5, with 9 bases that match TRBD1. V was pared by 5 bases and J by 6 bases, with 8 bases of the junction left unmatched. The CDR3 contains 15 residues. Looked up from germline, CDR1 is MNHEY and CDR2 is SMNVEV (reference sequence).